This paragraph covers one TCR beta chain sequence. Random hexamers primed reverse transcription of about 0.45 to 1 ug RNA. TCRdb ran MiXCR on the immunoSEQ multiplex PCR reads and lists one entry per CDR3 protein. The sample shows a few hundred thousand distinct CDR3 sequences, about 94% of them seen only once. The data belong to a study of CD8 T cells in Susac syndrome. Trimming took off 0 bases at V and 7 bases at J, with 9 bases between the two ends. The CDR3 sequence is 13 residues long. Germline V CDR1 and CDR2: GTSNPN, SVGIG (reference sequence). The chain combines TRBV30 with TRBJ2-2; D gene ambiguous. The receptor comes from a human donor with multiple sclerosis. Sequencing was done on a sample of CD8+ T cells from PBMCs. CDR3 DNA: TGTGCCTGGAGTGTCGTGGTAGGCGGGGAGCTGTTTTTT. Translated, it gives CAWSVVVGGELFF.